This entry features one T cell receptor (beta chain) sequence. Its antigen is unidentified. Patients picked for sequencing had shown CD8+CD57+ cell expansion detected by flow cytometry. Blood was sampled before the patients had received any therapy. This entry comes from a study of CD8+CD57+ T cells in acquired aplastic anemia. Trimming shortened V by 1 base and J by 5 bases, and 12 bases separated the two germline ends. The CDR3 has 14 amino acids. Study-wide results and limits: Patients shared 25 to 35 CD8+ CDR3 sequences with controls.

According to the study, genomic DNA was the template for TCR beta VDJ and CDR3 profiling. MiXCR, applied by TCRdb to the reads, yields one record per CDR3 protein. The table has about 190,000 distinct CDR3 sequences, around half seen once. This rearrangement joins TRBV12-3 or TRBV12-4 to TRBJ2-7; tentative D call: TRBD2 (5 bases). The sequence came from a human donor with aplastic anemia. Sequenced material: sorted CD4+, CD8+, or CD8+CD57+ T cells (not recorded which) from PBMCs. The CDR3 reads CASSLGGLRNEQYF. CDR3 nucleotides: TGTGCCAGCAGTTTAGGAGGGCTTCGGAACGAGCAGTACTTC.